Sequencing of this TCR beta chain was carried out in a study of T cells expressing NK-cell markers. Study-level findings and limits: The HCMV specificity of the expanded NKG2C+ T cell clones stayed unresolved.

Germline lookup yields CDR1 SGHDN and CDR2 FVKESK. This CDR3 is built from 16 residues. Remarks on this clonotype: Its antigen is unidentified.

Reprocessing the 5' RACE reads, TCRdb reports a single entry for every CDR3 protein and omits DNA. In total, the table holds hundreds of thousands of distinct CDR3 sequences. This clonotype originated in a woman aged 18 to 75 in good health. Specimen: blood T cells: a sorted CD56 or NKG2C T cell subset, CD4+ or CD8+ T cells, or bulk PBMC T cells (not recorded which). The chain is built from TRBV14 and TRBJ2-7; the TRBD2 assignment by TCRdb is unverifiable without DNA. The chain's CDR3 is CASSQRRTSGSKEQYF.